These 25 T cell receptor beta chains originate from one sample sequenced in a study of cytomegalovirus exposure and HLA in healthy donors. 60 Vbeta and 13 Jbeta primers were used in PCR. TCRdb's copy holds only in-frame clones and misses some; the assay was immunoSEQ multiplex PCR. The sample is made up of roughly 110,000 clones, and the top ten hold around 7% of it. Sequenced material: PBMCs. The receptors stem from a man between 35 and 55 years old in good health and CMV-seropositive.

This chain joins TRBV28 and TRBJ2-1; D perhaps matches TRBD1 (5 bases). This CDR3 region has 12 residues. V gave up 8 bases and J gave up 7 bases, with 12 bases separating them. Germline loops: CDR1 MDHEN, CDR2 SYDVKM. The chain's CDR3 is CASQGFGNEQFF. The DNA for the CDR3 is TGTGCCAGCCAGGGTTTTGGGAATGAGCAGTTCTTC.

As DNA, the CDR3 is TGTGCCAGCAGCTTCCGGGACAGCTACTACGAGCAGTACTTC. As protein: CASSFRDSYYEQYF. J is TRBJ2-7 and V is TRBV6-1, with 7 nucleotides matching TRBD1. The CDR3 consists of 14 residues. V shed 6 bases and J 3 bases; nucleotides not matched to a gene: 8. Germline values: CDR1 MNHNS, CDR2 SASEGT.

The V gene is TRBV11-2, the J gene TRBJ2-7, with TRBD1 identical over 8 bases. V shed 5 bases, J shed 7 bases, and the junction held 7 bases outside the gene matches. The germline V gene encodes CDR1 SGHAT and CDR2 FQNNGV. There are 13 residues in the CDR3. The CDR3 loop reads CASSAGQGREQYF. Written as DNA, the CDR3 is TGTGCCAGCAGCGCTGGACAGGGCAGGGAGCAGTACTTC.

The V gene is TRBV7-3, the J gene TRBJ2-2; 8 bases agree with TRBD2. Germline lookup yields CDR1 SGHTA and CDR2 FQGTGA. J lost 5 bases, V lost 5 bases, and 13 bases had no gene match. The CDR3 is made up of 17 amino acids. The DNA of the CDR3 is TGTGCCAGCAGCAAATCAAGCGGGAGTAGCGGGACCGGGGAGCTGTTTTTT. It translates to CASSKSSGSSGTGELFF.

The chain carries TRBV4-3 and TRBJ2-6, with D uncertain. V shed 3 bases and J shed 0 bases, with 12 bases lying between them. Germline V gene sequence: CDR1 LGHNA, CDR2 YSLEER. CDR3 length: 17 amino acids. The CDR3 reads CASSHALGGSGANVLTF. CDR3 DNA sequence: TGCGCCAGCAGCCATGCCCTAGGCGGCTCTGGGGCCAACGTCCTGACTTTC.

The gene calls are TRBV27 and TRBJ1-5; D might be TRBD1 (6 bases). The CDR3 sequence is 16 residues long. Germline lookup yields CDR1 MNHEY and CDR2 SMNVEV (reference sequence). V lost 4 bases to trimming and J lost 5 bases, with 18 bases between them. CDR3 DNA sequence: TGTGCCAGCAGTTCGAGACAGGCCCCTCGGGATCAGCCCCAGCATTTT. Amino acid sequence: CASSSRQAPRDQPQHF.

The rearrangement uses TRBV7-9 and TRBJ2-5; 9 positions match TRBD1. Germline V gives CDR1 SEHNR, CDR2 FQNEAQ (reference sequence). The V segment lost 5 bases and the J segment 4 bases; nucleotides outside the gene matches: 5. The CDR3 contains 14 residues. Here the CDR3 reads CASSKDRGGETQYF. The DNA for the CDR3 is TGTGCCAGCAGCAAGGACAGGGGTGGAGAGACCCAGTACTTC.

V is TRBV4-2 and J is TRBJ1-3, with D perhaps TRBD1 (6 bases). CDR1 is LGHNA and CDR2 is YNFKEQ in the germline V gene. The CDR3 is 16 amino acids. V was cut by 2 bases and J by 2 bases, with 13 bases left in between. The CDR3 sequence is CASSQFQQGAGNTIYF. As DNA, the CDR3 is TGTGCCAGCAGCCAATTCCAACAGGGAGCTGGAAACACCATATATTTT.

J is TRBJ2-5 and V is TRBV2; no definite D call. V dropped 7 bases and J dropped 3 bases, with 9 bases sitting between them. The germline V gene has CDR1 SNHLY and CDR2 FYNNEI. CDR3 length: 12 residues. The CDR3 here is CASKRSEETQYF. The CDR3 nucleotides read TGTGCCAGCAAGCGCTCGGAAGAGACCCAGTACTTC.

The chain is built from TRBV4-2 and TRBJ2-1; TRBD2 might be the D (6 bases). The length of the CDR3 is 14 residues. V was trimmed by 2 bases and J by 3 bases, leaving 8 bases between them. Per the germline V gene, CDR1 is LGHNA and CDR2 is YNFKEQ. As DNA, the CDR3 is TGTGCCAGCAGCCAAAGACTAGACTACAATGAGCAGTTCTTC. Protein sequence: CASSQRLDYNEQFF.

The chain is built from TRBV9 and TRBJ2-2; D is perhaps TRBD2 (6 bases). This CDR3 is built from 16 residues. The V and J ends lost 3 bases and 1 base respectively, with 13 bases between them. CDR1 SGDLS and CDR2 YYNGEE come from the germline V gene. The CDR3: CASSELALGNTGELFF. Written as DNA, the CDR3 is TGTGCCAGCAGCGAACTAGCCCTGGGGAACACCGGGGAGCTGTTTTTT.

The rearrangement uses TRBV28 and TRBJ2-7; TRBD2 matches 7 bases. With 7 bases clipped from V and 0 bases from J, the junction kept 6 bases outside the gene matches. The CDR3 has 14 amino acids. CDR1 is MDHEN and CDR2 is SYDVKM in the germline V gene. The chain's CDR3 is CASTLGLTSYEQYF. CDR3 nucleotides: TGTGCCAGCACCCTGGGACTAACCTCCTACGAGCAGTACTTC.

This chain links TRBV6-1 with TRBJ2-7, with unresolved D. Deletions cut 1 base from V and 2 bases from J, with 9 bases between. Germline V gene data show CDR1 as MNHNS and CDR2 as SASEGT. The CDR3 contains 14 residues. The CDR3 DNA is TGTGCCAGCAGTGAAGTACCCAGTCCCTACGAGCAGTACTTC. Its protein is CASSEVPSPYEQYF.

V usage is TRBV28 and J usage is TRBJ2-7; TRBD1 matches at 7 bases. The V gene's germline CDR1 is MDHEN and CDR2 SYDVKM. Trimming removed 1 base from V and 6 bases from J; junction bases left unmatched: 12. The CDR3 is made up of 16 amino acids. The CDR3 here is CASSLLIRQGEREQYF. The DNA of the CDR3 is TGTGCCAGCAGTTTATTAATCCGACAGGGAGAGCGCGAGCAGTACTTC.

The genes are TRBV5-4 and TRBJ2-7; D uncertain. V lost 4 bases and J lost 2, with 16 bases in between. Germline CDR1 and CDR2: SGHNT and YYREEE (reference sequence). This CDR3 is 15 amino acids long. CDR3 DNA sequence: TGTGCCAGCAGCGCCCCCGGCAGCGAGCCCTACGAGCAGTACTTC. The encoded protein is CASSAPGSEPYEQYF.

The chain couples TRBV18 to TRBJ2-2; TRBD2 matches 8 bases. Unmatched junction bases numbered 5, after V lost 5 bases and J lost 0 bases. The CDR3 loop spans 16 amino acids. The V gene's germline CDR1 is KGHSH and CDR2 LQKENI. This chain's CDR3 is CASSSRLASNTGELFF. The DNA of the CDR3 is TGTGCCAGCTCATCAAGACTAGCGTCGAACACCGGGGAGCTGTTTTTT. Looking up the rest from reference TRBV18 and TRBJ2-2 gives the full variable domain: NAGVMQNPRHLVRRRGQEARLRCSPMKGHSHVYWYRQLPEEGLKFMVYLQKENIIDESGMPKERFSAEFPKEGPSILRIQQVVRGDSAAYFCASSSRLASNTGELFFGEGSRLTVL.

The V call is TRBV4-2, the J call TRBJ2-1; possibly TRBD2 for D (5 bases). Germline CDR1 is LGHNA and CDR2 is YNFKEQ. V was pared by 1 base and J by 15 bases, with 16 bases between. CDR3 length: 13 residues. The CDR3 DNA reads TGTGCCAGCAGCCAAGGCAGCATGGAGGCGGCGTTCTTC. Protein sequence: CASSQGSMEAAFF.

The chain is built from TRBV30 and TRBJ2-1, with TRBD1 matching 8 bases. The junction had 5 bases not matched to a gene; V was cut back by 0 bases and J by 7 bases. This CDR3 is 14 amino acids long. CDR1 and CDR2 from the germline V gene are GTSNPN and SVGIG (reference sequence). The CDR3 sequence is CAWSVGQGGNEQFF. The CDR3 DNA sequence: TGTGCCTGGAGTGTAGGACAGGGAGGTAATGAGCAGTTCTTC.

The genes are TRBV19 and TRBJ1-2; perhaps TRBD1 as D (6 bases). The CDR3 consists of 14 residues. CDR1 is LNHDA, CDR2 SQIVND, per germline (reference sequence). Trimming took 2 bases from V and 2 from J, leaving 9 bases between them. As DNA, the CDR3 is TGTGCCAGTAGTATACCAGGGGACAACTATGGCTACACCTTC. Protein sequence: CASSIPGDNYGYTF.

The chain recombines TRBV29-1 with TRBJ2-7, with TRBD2 identical over 13 bases. After removal of 7 bases from V and 4 bases from J, the junction contained 4 bases not matched to a gene. The CDR3 totals 13 residues. CDR1 is SQVTM and CDR2 is ANQGSEA in the germline V gene. The chain's CDR3 is CSGRLAGGYEQYF. CDR3 coding DNA: TGCAGCGGCCGACTAGCGGGAGGATACGAGCAGTACTTC.

The genes are TRBV9 and TRBJ2-2; D remains unclear. This CDR3 region has 14 residues. Per the germline V gene, CDR1 is SGDLS and CDR2 is YYNGEE. Trimming pared 0 bases from V and 2 bases from J, leaving 5 bases between. The DNA of the CDR3 is TGTGCCAGCAGCGTAGCACTCAACACCGGGGAGCTGTTTTTT. It specifies CASSVALNTGELFF.

Remarks on this clone: The junction shows a germline mismatch at one end, possibly a read error. J is TRBJ2-3 and V is TRBV6-5; D remains ambiguous. CDR3 length: 14 residues. Germline V lookup: CDR1 MNHEY, CDR2 SVGAGI. CDR3 residues: CASSRTQRTDTQYF. The DNA for the CDR3 is TGTGCCAGCAGTAGAACCCAGCGCACGGATACGCAGTATTTT.

The V gene is TRBV5-1, the J gene TRBJ2-2, with D possibly being TRBD2 (7 bases). V lost 2 bases to trimming and J lost 4 bases, with 21 bases between them. CDR1 is SGHRS and CDR2 is YFSETQ in the germline V gene. This CDR3 contains 18 residues. Here the CDR3 DNA reads TGCGCCAGCAGCTTTAGGCCAAGGGGGGGCACGGCCACCGGGGAGCTGTTTTTT. Amino acids: CASSFRPRGGTATGELFF.

V and J are TRBV27 and TRBJ2-1; 7 positions match TRBD2. V trimming: 7 bases; J trimming: 8 bases; junction bases outside the gene matches: 11. The germline CDR1 and CDR2 sequences are MNHEY and SMNVEV (reference sequence). This CDR3 is 14 amino acids long. CDR3 protein: CASKLGGSIYEQFF. CDR3 nucleotides: TGTGCCAGCAAATTAGGCGGGAGTATCTATGAGCAGTTCTTC.

The rearrangement links TRBV7-7 to TRBJ2-7; D is ambiguous. The germline V gene has CDR1 SSHAT and CDR2 FNYEAQ (reference sequence). Deletions cut 1 base from V and 2 bases from J, with 9 bases between. The CDR3 has 14 amino acids. This chain's CDR3 is CASSLGQAPYEQYF. Here the CDR3 DNA reads TGTGCCAGCAGCTTAGGGCAGGCACCCTACGAGCAGTACTTC.